This paragraph covers one T cell receptor beta chain sequence. Its target is not known. Trimming took 2 bases from V and 6 from J, leaving 22 bases between them. The germline CDR1 and CDR2 sequences are SEHNR and FQNEAQ (reference sequence). CDR3 size: 17 residues. The sample comes from a study of shared clonotypes between healthy human individuals. In the study overall: The study used three CD4 naive, three CD4 memory, two CD8 naive and one CD8 memory plate per donor. Study-level findings and limits: Larger richness was generally estimated for naive than memory subsets. Between four donors, naive CD4 clonotypes were shared at a level of around 4.8%.

Using immunoSEQ multiplex PCR, the repertoire was profiled, and TCRdb retains in-frame clones only, with some absent. This sample has over 1.5 million clones; approximately 98% occur once, and the top ten carry 0.4% to 0.55%. CD45RA+ naive and CD45RA-negative memory subsets were separated from CD4+ cells. This TCR was sampled from a man aged 25-40 years in good health. The sample comprised naive CD4+ T cells sorted from blood. Subset reported: CD45RA+ positively selected. The gene calls are TRBV7-9 and TRBJ1-2, with D maybe TRBD1 (6 bases). The CDR3 nucleotides read TGTGCCAGCAGCTTACTGGTAATACGGACAGTATCTGATGGCTACACCTTC. Protein product: CASSLLVIRTVSDGYTF.